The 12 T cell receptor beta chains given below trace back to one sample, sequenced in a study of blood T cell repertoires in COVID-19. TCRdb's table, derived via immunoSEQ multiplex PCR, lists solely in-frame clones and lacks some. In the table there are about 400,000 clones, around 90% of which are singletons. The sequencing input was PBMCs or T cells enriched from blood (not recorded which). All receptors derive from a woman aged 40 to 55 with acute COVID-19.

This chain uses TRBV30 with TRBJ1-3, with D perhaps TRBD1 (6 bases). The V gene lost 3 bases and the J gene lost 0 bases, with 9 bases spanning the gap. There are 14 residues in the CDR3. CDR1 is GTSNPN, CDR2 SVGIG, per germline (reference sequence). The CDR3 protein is CAWSPGVSGNTIYF. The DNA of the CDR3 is TGTGCCTGGAGCCCAGGGGTCTCTGGAAACACCATATATTTT.

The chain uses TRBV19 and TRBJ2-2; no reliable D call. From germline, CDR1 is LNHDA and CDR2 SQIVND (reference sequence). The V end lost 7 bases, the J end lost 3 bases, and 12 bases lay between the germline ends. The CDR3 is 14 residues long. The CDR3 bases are TGTGCCAGTAATGTGTTCTCGGACACCGGGGAGCTGTTTTTT. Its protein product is CASNVFSDTGELFF.

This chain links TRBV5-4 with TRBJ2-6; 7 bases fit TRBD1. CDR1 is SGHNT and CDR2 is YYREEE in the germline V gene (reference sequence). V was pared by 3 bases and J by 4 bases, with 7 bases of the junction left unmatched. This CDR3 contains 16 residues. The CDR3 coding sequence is TGTGCCAGCAGCTCAGACAGGGTACGGGGGGCCAACGTCCTGACTTTC. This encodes CASSSDRVRGANVLTF.

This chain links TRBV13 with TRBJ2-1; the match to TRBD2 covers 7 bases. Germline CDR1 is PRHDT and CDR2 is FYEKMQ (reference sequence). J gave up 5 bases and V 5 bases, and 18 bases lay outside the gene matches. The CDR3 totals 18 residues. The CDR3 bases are TGTGCCAGCAGCCTAGACCCCTTCCTTGCGGGGGAAAACAATGAGCAGTTCTTC. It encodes CASSLDPFLAGENNEQFF.

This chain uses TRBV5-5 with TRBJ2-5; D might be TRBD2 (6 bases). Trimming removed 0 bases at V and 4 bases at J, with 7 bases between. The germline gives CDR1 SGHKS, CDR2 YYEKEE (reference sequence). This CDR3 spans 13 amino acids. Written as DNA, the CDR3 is TGTGCCAGCAGCTTGGCGGGGGTAGAGACCCAGTACTTC. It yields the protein CASSLAGVETQYF. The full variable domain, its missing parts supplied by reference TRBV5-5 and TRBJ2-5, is DAGVTQSPTHLIKTRGQQVTLRCSPISGHKSVSWYQQVLGQGPQFIFQYYEKEERGRGNFPDRFSARQFPNYSSELNVNALLLGDSALYLCASSLAGVETQYFGPGTRLLVL.

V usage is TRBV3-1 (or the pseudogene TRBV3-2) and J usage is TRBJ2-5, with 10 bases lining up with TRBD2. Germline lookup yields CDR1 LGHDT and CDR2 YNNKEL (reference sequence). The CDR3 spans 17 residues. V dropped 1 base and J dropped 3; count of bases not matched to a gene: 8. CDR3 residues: CASSQVSGAGGKETQYF. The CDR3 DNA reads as TGTGCCAGCAGCCAAGTCTCTGGAGCGGGGGGGAAAGAGACCCAGTACTTC.

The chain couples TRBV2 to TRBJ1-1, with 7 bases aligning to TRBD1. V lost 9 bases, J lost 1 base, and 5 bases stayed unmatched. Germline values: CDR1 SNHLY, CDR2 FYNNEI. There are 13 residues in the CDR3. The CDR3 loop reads CASYRGANTEAFF. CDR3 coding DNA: TGTGCCAGTTACAGGGGCGCGAACACTGAAGCTTTCTTT.

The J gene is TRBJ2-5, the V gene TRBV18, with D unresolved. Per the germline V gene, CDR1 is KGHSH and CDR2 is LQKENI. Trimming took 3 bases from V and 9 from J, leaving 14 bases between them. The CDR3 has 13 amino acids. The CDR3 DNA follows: TGTGCCAGCTCACCCTCCGATAAGAGAGCCCAGTACTTC. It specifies CASSPSDKRAQYF.

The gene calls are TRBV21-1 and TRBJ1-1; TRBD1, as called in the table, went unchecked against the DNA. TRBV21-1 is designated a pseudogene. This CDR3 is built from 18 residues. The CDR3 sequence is CASSKNLTTPGQGTEAFF. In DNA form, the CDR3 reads TGTGCCAGCAGCAAAAACCTGACCACGCCGGGACAGGGAACTGAAGCTTTCTTT.

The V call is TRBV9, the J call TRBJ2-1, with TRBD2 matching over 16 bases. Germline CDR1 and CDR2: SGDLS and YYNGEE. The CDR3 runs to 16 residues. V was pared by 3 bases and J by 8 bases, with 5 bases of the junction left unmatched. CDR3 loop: CASSEGLAGGLYEQFF. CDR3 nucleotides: TGTGCCAGCAGCGAGGGACTAGCGGGGGGGCTGTATGAGCAGTTCTTC.

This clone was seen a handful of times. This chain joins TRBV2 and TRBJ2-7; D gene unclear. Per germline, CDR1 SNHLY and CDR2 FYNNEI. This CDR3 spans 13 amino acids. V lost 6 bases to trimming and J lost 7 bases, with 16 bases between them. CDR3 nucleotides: TGTGCCAGCAGGTCCTCAGGAATATGGGAGCAGTACTTC. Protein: CASRSSGIWEQYF.

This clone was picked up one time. CDR3 sequence (DNA): TGTGCCAGCAGCCCCGACAGGGGCAGGAGCAATCAGCCCCAGCATTTT. This sequence encodes CASSPDRGRSNQPQHF. The chain recombines TRBV5-6 with TRBJ1-5, with 8 nucleotides matching TRBD1. The V segment lost 4 bases and the J segment 1 base; nucleotides outside the gene matches: 7. This CDR3 comprises 16 residues. Germline V gene lookup returns CDR1 SGHDT and CDR2 YYEEEE.